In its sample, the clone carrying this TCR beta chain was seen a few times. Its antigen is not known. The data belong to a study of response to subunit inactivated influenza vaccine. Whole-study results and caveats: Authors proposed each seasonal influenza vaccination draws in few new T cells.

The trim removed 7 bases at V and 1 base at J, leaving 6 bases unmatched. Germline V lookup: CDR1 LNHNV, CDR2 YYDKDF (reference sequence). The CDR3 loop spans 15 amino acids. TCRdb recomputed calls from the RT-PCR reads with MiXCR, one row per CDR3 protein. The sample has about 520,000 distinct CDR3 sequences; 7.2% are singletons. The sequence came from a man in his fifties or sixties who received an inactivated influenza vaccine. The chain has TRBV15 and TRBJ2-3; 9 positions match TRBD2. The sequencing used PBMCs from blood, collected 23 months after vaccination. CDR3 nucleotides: TGTGCCACCATACGTCTAGCGGGACGCACAGATACGCAGTATTTT. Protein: CATIRLAGRTDTQYF.